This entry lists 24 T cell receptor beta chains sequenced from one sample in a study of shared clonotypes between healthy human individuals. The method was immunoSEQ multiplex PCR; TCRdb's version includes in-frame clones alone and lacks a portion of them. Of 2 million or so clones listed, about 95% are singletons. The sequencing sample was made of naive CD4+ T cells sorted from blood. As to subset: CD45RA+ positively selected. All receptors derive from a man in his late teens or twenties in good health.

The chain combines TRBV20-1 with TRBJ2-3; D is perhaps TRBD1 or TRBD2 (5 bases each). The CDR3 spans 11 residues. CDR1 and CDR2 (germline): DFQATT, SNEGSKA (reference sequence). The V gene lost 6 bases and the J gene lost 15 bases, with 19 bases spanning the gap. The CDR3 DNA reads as TGCAGTGCCACGTCCGGGACCTGGGAATATTTT. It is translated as CSATSGTWEYF.

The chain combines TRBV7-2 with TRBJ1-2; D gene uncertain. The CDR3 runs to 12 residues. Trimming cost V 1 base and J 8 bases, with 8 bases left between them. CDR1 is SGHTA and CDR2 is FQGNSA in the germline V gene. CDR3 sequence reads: CASSLGPGGYTF. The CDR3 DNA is TGTGCCAGCAGCTTAGGCCCGGGAGGCTACACCTTC.

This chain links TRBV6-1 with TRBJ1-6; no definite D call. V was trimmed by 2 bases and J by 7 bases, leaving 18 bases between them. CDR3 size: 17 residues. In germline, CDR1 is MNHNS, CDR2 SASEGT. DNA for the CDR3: TGTGCCAGCAGTGAAACCCGGGCAGCCGCGGTGAATTCACCCCTCCACTTT. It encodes CASSETRAAAVNSPLHF.

CDR3 in DNA: TGTGCCAGCAGTAGACCAGACAGTAGCAATCAGCCCCAGCATTTT. It translates to CASSRPDSSNQPQHF. The J gene is TRBJ1-5, the V gene TRBV6-6, with TRBD1 as a possible D gene (5 bases). Trimming removed 5 bases at V and 0 bases at J, with 11 bases between. Germline V CDR1 and CDR2: MNHNY, SVGAGI (reference sequence). The CDR3 spans 15 residues.

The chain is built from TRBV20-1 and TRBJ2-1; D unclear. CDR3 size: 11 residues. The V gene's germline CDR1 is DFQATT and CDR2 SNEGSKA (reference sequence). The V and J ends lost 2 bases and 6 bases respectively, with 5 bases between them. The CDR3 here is CSARRLNEQFF. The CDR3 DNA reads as TGCAGTGCTAGAAGGCTCAATGAGCAGTTCTTC.

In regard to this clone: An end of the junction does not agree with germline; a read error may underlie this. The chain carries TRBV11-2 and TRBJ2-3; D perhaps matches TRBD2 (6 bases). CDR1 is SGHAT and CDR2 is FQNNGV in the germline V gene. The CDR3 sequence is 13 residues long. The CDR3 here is CASGLESGVTQYF. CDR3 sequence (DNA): TGTGCCAGCGGCTTAGAATCGGGGGTTACGCAGTATTTT.

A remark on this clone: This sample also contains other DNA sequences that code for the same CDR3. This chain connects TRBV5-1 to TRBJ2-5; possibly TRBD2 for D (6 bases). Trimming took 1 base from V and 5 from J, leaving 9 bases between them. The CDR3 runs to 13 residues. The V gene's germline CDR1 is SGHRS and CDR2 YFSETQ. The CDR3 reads CASSLWGEETQYF. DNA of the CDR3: TGCGCCAGCAGCTTGTGGGGGGAGGAGACCCAGTACTTC.

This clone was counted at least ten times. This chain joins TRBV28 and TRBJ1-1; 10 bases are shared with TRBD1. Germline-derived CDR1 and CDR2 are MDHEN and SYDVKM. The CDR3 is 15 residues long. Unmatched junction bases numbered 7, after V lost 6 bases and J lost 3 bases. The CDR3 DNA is TGTGCCAGCAGGACAGGGGGCGAAGGGTACACTGAAGCTTTCTTT. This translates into CASRTGGEGYTEAFF.

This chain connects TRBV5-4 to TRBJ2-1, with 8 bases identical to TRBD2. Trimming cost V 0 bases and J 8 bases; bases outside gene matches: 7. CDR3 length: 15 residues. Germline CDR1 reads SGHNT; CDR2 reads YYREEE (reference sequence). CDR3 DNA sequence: TGTGCCAGCAGCTTGGGAGCGGGAGTTGTCGATGAGCAGTTCTTC. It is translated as CASSLGAGVVDEQFF.

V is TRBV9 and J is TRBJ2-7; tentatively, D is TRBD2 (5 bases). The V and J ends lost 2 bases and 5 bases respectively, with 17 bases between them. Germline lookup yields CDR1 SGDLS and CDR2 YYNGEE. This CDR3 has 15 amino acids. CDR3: CASSVGLLALHEQYF. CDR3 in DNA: TGTGCCAGCAGCGTTGGACTCCTAGCTCTCCACGAGCAGTACTTC.

CDR3 loop: CATGSGGTPYEQYF. Written as DNA, the CDR3 is TGTGCCACTGGGAGCGGGGGGACCCCCTACGAGCAGTACTTC. This rearrangement joins TRBV28 to TRBJ2-7; 9 bases map to TRBD2. Losses at the gene ends were 10 bases for V and 2 bases for J; bases not matched to a gene: 9. The CDR3 length is 14 residues. Germline V gives CDR1 MDHEN, CDR2 SYDVKM.

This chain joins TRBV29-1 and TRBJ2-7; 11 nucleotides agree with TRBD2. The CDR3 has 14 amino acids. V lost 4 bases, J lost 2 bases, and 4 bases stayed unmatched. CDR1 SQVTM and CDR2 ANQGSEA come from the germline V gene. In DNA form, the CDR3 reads TGCAGCGTTGGGTTAGCGGGAGGGACCTACGAGCAGTACTTC. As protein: CSVGLAGGTYEQYF.

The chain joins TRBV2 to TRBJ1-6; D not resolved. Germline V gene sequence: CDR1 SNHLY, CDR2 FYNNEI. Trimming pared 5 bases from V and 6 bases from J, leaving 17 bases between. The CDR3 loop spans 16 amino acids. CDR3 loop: CASSKDPIPTNSPLHF. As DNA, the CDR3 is TGTGCCAGCAGTAAAGACCCGATTCCTACTAATTCACCCCTCCACTTT.

The CDR3 nucleotides read TGTGCCATCAGTGACGGGGAGGCCGAGCAGTACTTC. This sequence encodes CAISDGEAEQYF. The rearrangement uses TRBV10-3 and TRBJ2-7; weak D call: TRBD2 (6 bases). The germline V gene encodes CDR1 ENHRY and CDR2 SYGVKD. This CDR3 has 12 residues. V lost 3 bases to trimming and J lost 6 bases, with 9 bases between them.

CDR3 DNA sequence: TGTGCCAGCAGCCCTGACTCGTGGGGCAACGGTTCACCCCTCCACTTT. Its protein is CASSPDSWGNGSPLHF. The chain has TRBV11-2 and TRBJ1-6, with D perhaps TRBD1 (5 bases). Per the germline V gene, CDR1 is SGHAT and CDR2 is FQNNGV. The length of the CDR3 is 16 residues. Trimming took 5 bases from V and 9 from J, leaving 20 bases between them.

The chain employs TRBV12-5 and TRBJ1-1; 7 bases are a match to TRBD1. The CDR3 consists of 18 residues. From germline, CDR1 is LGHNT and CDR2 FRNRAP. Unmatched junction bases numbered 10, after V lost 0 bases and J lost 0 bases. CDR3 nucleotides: TGTGCTAGTGGTTTGGTACTGGCAGGGGGAGCCATGAACACTGAAGCTTTCTTT. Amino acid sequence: CASGLVLAGGAMNTEAFF.

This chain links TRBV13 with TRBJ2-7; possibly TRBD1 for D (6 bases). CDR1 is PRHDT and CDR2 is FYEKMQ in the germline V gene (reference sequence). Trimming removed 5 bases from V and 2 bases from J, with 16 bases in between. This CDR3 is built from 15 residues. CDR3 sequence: CASSPAGAPTYEQYF. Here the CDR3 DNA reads TGTGCCAGCAGCCCCGCAGGGGCGCCTACCTACGAGCAGTACTTC.

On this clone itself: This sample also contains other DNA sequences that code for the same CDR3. CDR3 bases: TGTGCCAGCAGATCGGGGAATCAGCCCCAGCATTTT. It encodes CASRSGNQPQHF. The chain combines TRBV6-5 with TRBJ1-5; no definite D call. The CDR3 consists of 12 residues. CDR1 is MNHEY, CDR2 SVGAGI, per germline. Between the trimmed V and J ends, which lost 6 bases and 4 bases, there was a span of 7 bases.

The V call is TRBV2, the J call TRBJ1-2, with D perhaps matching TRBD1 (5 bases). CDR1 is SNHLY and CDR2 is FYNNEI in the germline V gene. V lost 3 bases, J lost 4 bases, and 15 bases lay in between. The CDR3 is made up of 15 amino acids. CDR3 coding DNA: TGTGCCAGCAGTGACAGGGTCTCGGTCCCCTATGGCTACACCTTC. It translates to CASSDRVSVPYGYTF. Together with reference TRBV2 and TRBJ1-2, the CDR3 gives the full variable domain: EPEVTQTPSHQVTQMGQEVILRCVPISNHLYFYWYRQILGQKVEFLVSFYNNEISEKSEIFDDQFSVERPDGSNFTLKIRSTKLEDSAMYFCASSDRVSVPYGYTFGSGTRLTVV.

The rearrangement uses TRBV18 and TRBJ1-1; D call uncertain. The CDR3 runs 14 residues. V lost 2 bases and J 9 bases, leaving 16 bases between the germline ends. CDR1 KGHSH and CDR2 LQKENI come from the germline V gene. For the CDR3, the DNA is TGTGCCAGCTCACCAAACAGAGAACGTACCCAAGCTTTCTTT. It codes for CASSPNRERTQAFF.

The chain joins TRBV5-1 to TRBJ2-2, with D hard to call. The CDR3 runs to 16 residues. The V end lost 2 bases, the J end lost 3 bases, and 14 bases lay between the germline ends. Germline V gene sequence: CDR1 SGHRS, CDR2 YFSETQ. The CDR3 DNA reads TGCGCCAGCAGCTTCGGTAGTCCTTCCTACACCGGGGAGCTGTTTTTT. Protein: CASSFGSPSYTGELFF. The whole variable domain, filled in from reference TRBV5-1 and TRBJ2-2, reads KAGVTQTPRYLIKTRGQQVTLSCSPISGHRSVSWYQQTPGQGLQFLFEYFSETQRNKGNFPGRFSGRQFSNSRSEMNVSTLELGDSALYLCASSFGSPSYTGELFFGEGSRLTVL.

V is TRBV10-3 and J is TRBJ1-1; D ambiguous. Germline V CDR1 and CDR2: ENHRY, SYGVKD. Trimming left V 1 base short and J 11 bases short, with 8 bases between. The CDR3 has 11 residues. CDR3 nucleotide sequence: TGTGCCATCAGTGAGTTCGCCGCCGCTTTCTTT. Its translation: CAISEFAAAFF.

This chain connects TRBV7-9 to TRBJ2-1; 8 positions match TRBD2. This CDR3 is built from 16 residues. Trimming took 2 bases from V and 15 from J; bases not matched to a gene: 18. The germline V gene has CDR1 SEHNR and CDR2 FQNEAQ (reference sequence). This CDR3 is CASSLQEEAGAVWRFF. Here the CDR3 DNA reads TGTGCCAGCAGCTTACAAGAAGAAGCGGGAGCGGTGTGGAGGTTCTTC.

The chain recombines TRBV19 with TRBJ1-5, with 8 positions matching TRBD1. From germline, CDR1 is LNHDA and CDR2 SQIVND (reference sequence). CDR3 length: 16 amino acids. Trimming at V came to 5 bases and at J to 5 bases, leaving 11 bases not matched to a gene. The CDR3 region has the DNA TGTGCCAGTAGTCCGTATAGGGGGACAGGAGATCAGCCCCAGCATTTT. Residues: CASSPYRGTGDQPQHF.